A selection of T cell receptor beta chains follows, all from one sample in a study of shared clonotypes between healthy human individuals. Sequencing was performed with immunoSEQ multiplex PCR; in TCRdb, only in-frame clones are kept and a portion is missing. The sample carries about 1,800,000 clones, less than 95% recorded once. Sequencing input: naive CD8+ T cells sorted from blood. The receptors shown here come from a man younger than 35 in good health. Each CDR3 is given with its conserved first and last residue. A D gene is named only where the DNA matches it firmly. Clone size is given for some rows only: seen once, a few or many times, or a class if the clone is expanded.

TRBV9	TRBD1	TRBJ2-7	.	CASSGQDRGYEQYF	TGTGCCAGCAGCGGACAGGACAGGGGGTACGAGCAGTACTTC
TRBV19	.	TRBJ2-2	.	CASTPSVDLLTGELFF	TGTGCCAGTACCCCTAGCGTCGACCTATTGACCGGGGAGCTGTTTTTT
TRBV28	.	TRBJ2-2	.	CASSFTVGTGELFF	TGTGCCAGCAGCTTCACTGTGGGGACCGGGGAGCTGTTTTTT
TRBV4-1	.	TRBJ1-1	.	CASSQLGENTEAFF	TGCGCCAGCAGCCAACTGGGGGAGAACACTGAAGCTTTCTTT
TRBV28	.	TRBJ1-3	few	CASSSGPTGNTIYF	TGTGCCAGCAGCTCGGGACCAACGGGAAACACCATATATTTT
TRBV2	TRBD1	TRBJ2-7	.	CASRLTGGGSYEQYF	TGTGCCAGCAGGCTAACAGGGGGCGGTTCCTACGAGCAGTACTTC
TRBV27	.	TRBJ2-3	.	CASSLSWRAGETDTQYF	TGTGCCAGCAGTTTATCGTGGAGGGCCGGGGAGACAGATACGCAGTATTTT
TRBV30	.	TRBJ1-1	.	CAWTAGLEAFF	TGTGCCTGGACCGCGGGGCTTGAAGCTTTCTTT
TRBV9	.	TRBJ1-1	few	CASSVESGTLNTEAFF	TGTGCCAGCAGCGTAGAGTCTGGCACCTTGAACACTGAAGCTTTCTTT
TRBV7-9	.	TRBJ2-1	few	CASSLSYNEQFF	TGTGCCAGCAGCTTATCTTACAATGAGCAGTTCTTC
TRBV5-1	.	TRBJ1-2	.	CASSSEGFHNYGYTF	TGCGCCAGCAGCTCTGAGGGATTCCATAACTATGGCTACACCTTC
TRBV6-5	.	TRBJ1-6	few	CASSYDNSPLHF	TGTGCCAGCAGTTACGATAACTCACCCCTCCACTTT
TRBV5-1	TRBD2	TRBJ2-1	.	CASSGPGTSAYNEQFF	TGCGCCAGCAGCGGACCCGGGACTAGCGCTTACAATGAGCAGTTCTTC
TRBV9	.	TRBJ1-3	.	CASSVQGGFGNTIYF	TGTGCCAGCAGCGTCCAAGGGGGTTTTGGAAACACCATATATTTT
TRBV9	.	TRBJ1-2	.	CASSVSLSEGYGYTF	TGTGCCAGCAGCGTATCCCTTTCGGAGGGCTATGGCTACACCTTC
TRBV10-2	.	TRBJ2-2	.	CASSDNPFLRRWDTGELFF	TGCGCCAGCAGTGATAACCCCTTCCTTAGACGTTGGGACACCGGGGAGCTGTTTTTT
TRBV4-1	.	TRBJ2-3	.	CASSQGQADTQYF	TGCGCCAGCAGCCAAGGACAGGCAGATACGCAGTATTTT
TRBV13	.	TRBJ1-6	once	CASKGPGTSRSSYNSPLHF	TGTGCCAGCAAAGGGCCCGGGACCTCTAGGAGCTCCTATAATTCACCCCTCCACTTT
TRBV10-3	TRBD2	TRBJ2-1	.	CAISESASGSLTYNEQFF	TGTGCCATCAGTGAGTCAGCTAGCGGGAGTTTAACCTACAATGAGCAGTTCTTC
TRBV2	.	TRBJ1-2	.	CASSADLVTLTLNYGYTF	TGTGCCAGCAGTGCTGATCTTGTCACCCTTACCCTTAACTATGGCTACACCTTC
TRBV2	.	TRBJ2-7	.	CASSVVQGPSYEQYF	TGTGCCAGCAGTGTGGTCCAGGGGCCTTCCTACGAGCAGTACTTC
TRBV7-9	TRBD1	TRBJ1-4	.	CASSIPTGPNEKLFF	TGTGCCAGCAGCATACCGACAGGGCCTAATGAAAAACTGTTTTTT
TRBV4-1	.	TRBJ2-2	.	CASSQALAGELFF	TGCGCCAGCAGCCAGGCCCTAGCTGGGGAGCTGTTTTTT
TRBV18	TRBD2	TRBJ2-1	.	CASSPLGGELAGAYNEQFF	TGTGCCAGCTCACCACTGGGCGGAGAACTAGCGGGGGCCTACAATGAGCAGTTCTTC
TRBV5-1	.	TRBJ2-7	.	CASSLQGAYEQYF	TGCGCCAGCAGCTTGCAAGGGGCCTACGAGCAGTACTTC
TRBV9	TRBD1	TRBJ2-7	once	CASRGTGPEQYF	TGTGCCAGCAGGGGGACAGGGCCCGAGCAGTACTTC
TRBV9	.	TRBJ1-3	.	CASSSYVSGNTIYF	TGTGCCAGCAGCTCCTATGTCTCTGGAAACACCATATATTTT
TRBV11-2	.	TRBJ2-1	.	CASSPGTDNEQFF	TGTGCCAGCAGCCCTGGGACTGACAATGAGCAGTTCTTC
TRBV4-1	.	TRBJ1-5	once	CASSQEEDQPQHF	TGCGCCAGCAGCCAAGAGGAAGATCAGCCCCAGCATTTT
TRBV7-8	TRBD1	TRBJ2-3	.	CASYHWTGVGRTDTQYF	TGTGCCAGCTATCATTGGACAGGGGTGGGGCGCACAGATACGCAGTATTTT
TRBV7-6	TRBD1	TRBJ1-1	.	CASSLAAGGGNEAFF	TGTGCCAGCAGCTTAGCGGCAGGGGGCGGGAATGAAGCTTTCTTT
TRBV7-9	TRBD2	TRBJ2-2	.	CAIQREGPGELFF	TGTGCCATCCAGCGGGAGGGGCCCGGGGAGCTGTTTTTT